This entry describes one T cell receptor (beta chain). Antigen unknown. This specimen comes from a study of cytotoxic CD8 clonotypes in ibrutinib-treated CLL. Study summary: Samples had a mean of roughly 230,000 productive templates and about 93,000 productive rearrangements. Whole-study results and caveats: Shared public clonotypes were rare, and on treatment they either got smaller or stayed the same.

TCR beta library input comprised roughly 2.2 micrograms of genomic DNA from cryopreserved PBMCs. In germline, CDR1 is WSHSY, CDR2 SAAADI. This CDR3 is built from 17 residues. V was pared by 8 bases and J by 1 base, with 14 bases of the junction left unmatched. Measured with immunoSEQ multiplex PCR; TCRdb has only the in-frame clones, and not every one. Here the sample spans 200,000 to 250,000 clones, 60% to 80% being singletons. This receptor was identified in a human donor with chronic lymphocytic leukemia. The specimen was PBMCs, collected after 12 months of ibrutinib treatment. The chain uses TRBV10-2 and TRBJ1-1, with 9 bases that match TRBD1. CDR3 loop: CASGPRDREVGNTEAFF. DNA for the CDR3: TGCGCCAGCGGCCCCAGGGACAGGGAGGTAGGGAACACTGAAGCTTTCTTT.